Following are 3 T cell receptor beta chains from one sample sequenced in a study of T cell repertoires in cytomegalovirus infection. TCRdb redid the calling of the reads with MiXCR, one entry per CDR3 protein. The data contain fewer than 850,000 distinct CDR3 sequences, about 27% of them singletons. The antigens for these receptors are not known. Sequenced material: cultured CD8+ T cells from PBMCs, taken from culture after CMV antigen stimulation. The receptors come from a human donor in good health (CMV status not recorded). Some clones in this sample may be carry-over from other donors' samples.

This clonotype came up many times. V is TRBV6-1 and J is TRBJ2-7; 7 nucleotides agree with TRBD2. V shed 0 bases, J shed 0 bases, and the junction held 2 bases outside the gene matches. Germline V gives CDR1 MNHNS, CDR2 SASEGT. The CDR3 is 15 residues long. CDR3 coding DNA: TGTGCCAGCAGTGAAGCTAGGACTAGCTCCTACGAGCAGTACTTC. Translating it yields CASSEARTSSYEQYF.

The CDR3 reads CASRAGGDPRPETQYF. For the CDR3, the DNA is TGTGCCAGCAGAGCAGGGGGGGACCCTCGACCAGAGACCCAGTACTTC. The genes are TRBV6-2 or TRBV6-3 and TRBJ2-5; D may correspond to TRBD1 or TRBD2 (7 bases each). The CDR3 is 16 residues long. Germline lookup yields CDR1 MNHEY and CDR2 SVGEGT. Trimming cost V 6 bases and J 4 bases, with 21 bases left between them.

This clonotype was counted between two and nine times. The chain links TRBV7-2 to TRBJ1-1; D not certain. Germline assignment: CDR1 SGHTA and CDR2 FQGNSA. This CDR3 comprises 12 residues. V shed 4 bases and J shed 7 bases, with 10 bases lying between them. Written as DNA, the CDR3 is TGTGCCAGCAGCTGGAACACCTTTGAAGCTTTCTTT. The encoded protein is CASSWNTFEAFF. Full variable domain (rest looked up from reference TRBV7-2 and TRBJ1-1): GAGVSQSPSNKVTEKGKDVELRCDPISGHTALYWYRQSLGQGLEFLIYFQGNSAPDKSGLPSDRFSAERTGGSVSTLTIQRTQQEDSAVYLCASSWNTFEAFFGQGTRLTVV.